A selection of T cell receptor beta chains follows, all from one sample in a study of CD8 T cells in ankylosing spondylitis. TCRdb passed the 5' RACE reads through MiXCR, listing each CDR3 protein once. The table includes roughly 700,000 distinct CDR3 sequences, around 19% detected once. The sequencing input was blood, either unsorted or a sorted T cell fraction (not recorded which). The receptors originated from a male donor with ankylosing spondylitis. Each CDR3 is given with its conserved first and last residue. D genes are given only for firm matches. Size is stated for part of the rows, as once, few or many counts, or as a class when the clone is expanded.

d_call	j_call	v_call	clone_size	cdr3_nt	cdr3_aa
TRBD2	TRBJ2-1	TRBV28	.	TGTGCCAGCAGTACCTCCGGGACTAGCGGCTACAATGAGCAGTTCTTC	CASSTSGTSGYNEQFF
.	TRBJ2-3	TRBV27	many	TGTGCCAGCACCCGCGATCTGCTTAGCACAGATACGCAGTATTTT	CASTRDLLSTDTQYF
.	TRBJ2-1	TRBV12-3/TRBV12-4	few	TGTGCCAGCAGTTTCCAGGGCCCCTACAATGAGCAGTTCTTC	CASSFQGPYNEQFF
TRBD1	TRBJ2-7	TRBV15	.	TGTGCCACCAGCGTAGATGGACAGGGAGCCGCCTACGAGCAGTACTTC	CATSVDGQGAAYEQYF
.	TRBJ2-1	TRBV27	.	TGTGCCAGCAGTTTAAGTCAAGTGGGGGAGCAGTTCTTC	CASSLSQVGEQFF
.	TRBJ1-2	TRBV7-2	.	TGTGCCAGCAGCTTAGGATTGGGAGGGAGTGGCTACACCTTC	CASSLGLGGSGYTF
TRBD2	TRBJ2-1	TRBV4-2	few	TGTGCCAGCAGCCAAGGGGTCCGCGGGGGGCCTTACGATGAGCAGTTCTTC	CASSQGVRGGPYDEQFF
TRBD1	TRBJ2-7	TRBV7-8	few	TGTGCCAGCAGCAGGTCCGGACAGGGGTACGAGCAGTACTTC	CASSRSGQGYEQYF
TRBD2	TRBJ2-7	TRBV7-9	few	TGTGCCAGCAGCCCACTGGGGGGGGTCGACGAGCAGTACTTC	CASSPLGGVDEQYF
TRBD2	TRBJ2-3	TRBV6-5	.	TGTGCCAGCAGTTACTCCCTTGGGGGAGGGACAGATACGCAGTATTTT	CASSYSLGGGTDTQYF
.	TRBJ1-1	TRBV6-1	few	TGTGCCAGCCTCCCTACATGGGCGTCGGGGAACACTGAAGCTTTCTTT	CASLPTWASGNTEAFF
.	TRBJ1-3	TRBV9	.	TGTGCCAGCAGCGCCCCCCCCAGCTCTGGAAACACCATATATTTT	CASSAPPSSGNTIYF
TRBD2	TRBJ2-2	TRBV7-3	.	TGTGCCAGCAGCCTCCTCGGGACTAGCGAATACGGGGAGCTGTTTTTT	CASSLLGTSEYGELFF
TRBD2	TRBJ2-3	TRBV12-3/TRBV12-4	.	TGTGCCAGCAGTTCAACGCGGGAGGTCACAGATACGCAGTATTTT	CASSSTREVTDTQYF
TRBD2	TRBJ2-3	TRBV20-1	few	TGCAGTGCTAGCCCCCCCCAGCGGGGGATCACAGATACGCAGTATTTT	CSASPPQRGITDTQYF
.	TRBJ1-2	TRBV28	.	TGTGCCAGCAGTTCCCCCTCGGGGGGTCAGCGGGTCTATGGCTACACCTTC	CASSSPSGGQRVYGYTF
TRBD1	TRBJ1-3	TRBV12-3/TRBV12-4	.	TGTGCCAGCAGATCCGGACAGGGTGGAACTGGAAACACCATATATTTT	CASRSGQGGTGNTIYF
TRBD1	TRBJ1-1	TRBV5-1	.	TGCGCCAGCAGCAGAAGACAGGGGTCGAACACTGAAGCTTTCTTT	CASSRRQGSNTEAFF
.	TRBJ1-1	TRBV24-1	.	TGTGCCACCAGGGCAGGGTCGAACACTGAAGCTTTCTTT	CATRAGSNTEAFF
TRBD1	TRBJ2-1	TRBV24-1	.	TGTGCCACCAGTGATTTGAGGGACAGAGGCAATGAGCAGTTCTTC	CATSDLRDRGNEQFF
TRBD1	TRBJ1-2	TRBV24-1	few	TGTGCCACCAGTGATTCCCGAGCCCGGGACAGGGGAATGGATGGCTACACCTTC	CATSDSRARDRGMDGYTF
.	TRBJ1-2	TRBV12-3/TRBV12-4	many	TGTGCCAGCAGGCCGAGTTGGGGTGGCTACACCTTC	CASRPSWGGYTF
.	TRBJ1-6	TRBV20-1	many	TGCAGTGCTAGAGTTCAAGATAATTCACCCCTCCACTTT	CSARVQDNSPLHF
TRBD1	TRBJ1-5	TRBV20-1	many	TGCAGTGCTAGTGTTACGGACAGGGCGGGCCAGCCCCAGCATTTT	CSASVTDRAGQPQHF
.	TRBJ2-1	TRBV5-5	.	TGTGCCAGCAGCTTGGGGGGGCCGGCTAACAATGAGCAGTTCTTC	CASSLGGPANNEQFF
.	TRBJ2-1	TRBV24-1	.	TGTGCCACCAGTGACAGCCTAGTCCCGGGTGGGAATGAGCAGTTCTTC	CATSDSLVPGGNEQFF
TRBD2	TRBJ2-1	TRBV27	.	TGTGCCAGCAGTGCCCTTAGCGGGGGGTTCGGAGATGAGCAGTTCTTC	CASSALSGGFGDEQFF